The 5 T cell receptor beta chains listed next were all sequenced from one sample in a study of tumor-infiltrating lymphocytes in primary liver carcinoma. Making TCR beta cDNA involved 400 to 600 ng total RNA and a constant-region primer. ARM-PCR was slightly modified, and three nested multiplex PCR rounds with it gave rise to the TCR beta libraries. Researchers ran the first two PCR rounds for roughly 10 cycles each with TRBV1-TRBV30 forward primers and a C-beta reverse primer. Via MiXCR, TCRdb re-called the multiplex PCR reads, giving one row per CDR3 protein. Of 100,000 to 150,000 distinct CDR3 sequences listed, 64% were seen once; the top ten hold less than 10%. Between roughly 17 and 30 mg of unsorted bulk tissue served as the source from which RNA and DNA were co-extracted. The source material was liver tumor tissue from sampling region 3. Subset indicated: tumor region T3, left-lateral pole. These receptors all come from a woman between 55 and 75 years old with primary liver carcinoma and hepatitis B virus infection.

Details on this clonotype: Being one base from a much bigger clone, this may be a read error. Written as DNA, the CDR3 is TGTGCCAGCAGTTACCTTCTGCTCGACGCCGATACCTACAATGAGCAGTTCTTC. The encoded protein is CASSYLLLDADTYNEQFF. This chain connects TRBV28 to TRBJ2-1, with no clear D. Germline V gene data show CDR1 as MDHEN and CDR2 as SYDVKM. Trimming left V 4 bases short and J 2 bases short, with 21 bases between. The CDR3 has 18 residues.

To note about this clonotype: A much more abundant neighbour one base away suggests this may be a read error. CDR3 sequence reads: CASSLELAGETQYF. CDR3 DNA sequence: TGTGCCAGCAGCTTAGAACTAGCGGGAGAGACCCAGTACTTC. The rearrangement joins TRBV13 to TRBJ2-5; 9 bases line up with TRBD2. Germline values: CDR1 PRHDT, CDR2 FYEKMQ (reference sequence). This CDR3 has 14 residues. V lost 1 base to trimming and J lost 4 bases; unmatched junction nucleotides: 1.

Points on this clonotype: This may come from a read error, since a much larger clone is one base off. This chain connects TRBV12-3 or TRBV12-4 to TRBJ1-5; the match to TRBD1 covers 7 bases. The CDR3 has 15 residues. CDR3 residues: CTSSSYGTVTRPQHF. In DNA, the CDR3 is TGTACCAGCAGTTCCTACGGGACAGTGACTCGGCCCCAGCATTTT.

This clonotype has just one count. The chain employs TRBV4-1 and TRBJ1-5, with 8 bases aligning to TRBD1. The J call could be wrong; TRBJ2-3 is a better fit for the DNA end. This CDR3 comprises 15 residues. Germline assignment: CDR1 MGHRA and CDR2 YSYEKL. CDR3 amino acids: CASSQVDRADQPQYF. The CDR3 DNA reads TGCGCCAGCAGCCAGGTGGACAGGGCAGATCAGCCCCAGTATTTT.

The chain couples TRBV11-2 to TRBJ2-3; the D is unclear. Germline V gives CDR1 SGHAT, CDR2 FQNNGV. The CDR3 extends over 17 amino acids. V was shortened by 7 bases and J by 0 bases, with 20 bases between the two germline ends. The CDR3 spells CASIVAMWRRSTDTQYF. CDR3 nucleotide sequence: TGTGCCAGCATCGTAGCAATGTGGAGAAGGAGCACAGATACGCAGTATTTT.